This T cell receptor beta chain was sequenced during a study of T-cell reconstitution after alpha-beta-depleted transplantation in children (dated by TCRdb to about 2016). Regarding the research as a whole: T-cell immune reconstitution after TCRalphabeta/CD19-depleted allogeneic hematopoietic cell transplantation in children was quantitatively tracked in the study by means of TCR repertoire profiling.

The CDR3 has 17 amino acids, counting the end cysteine and phenylalanine. Just CDR3 DNA is preserved here, 51 bases in frame from base 1. The germline V gene supplies CDR1 LGHNA and CDR2 YSLEER. At the junction V is shortened by 0 bases and J by 5 bases; bases outside the gene matches: 6. The sample's treatment or condition label is to be understood as: allogeneic hematopoietic cell transplantation with graft depleted of TCRalphabeta T cells and CD19 B cells. The children who served as transplant recipients had been given grafts of TCRalphabeta/CD19-depleted allogeneic hematopoietic cells. The protocol used for the library was PCR. The listed sequencing device is Illumina HiSeq 2500. To normalize quantification of the TCRbeta repertoire, the TCR libraries were built with molecular barcoding that relied on unique molecular identifiers. TCRdb took the public reads, trimmed them with fastp at Q25, ran MiXCR for clone calling and kept in-frame beta chains. CDR3 protein duplicates are merged, each entry listing the most common genes and DNA. The sample has about 300,000 distinct CDR3 sequences on record, around 10% of them singletons. Approximately 7.6% of the sample lies in the top ten.

This clonotype was seen many times. The specificity of this receptor is unknown. No quality values exist for individual bases; no much larger clone is one base distant. Summary of the overall study and its limitations: Apparently early alphabetaT-cell count recovery about two months after transplant reportedly relied on only several hundred rapidly expanded clones derived from non-depleted graft cells. The high TCRbeta diversity at day 60 in some patients was ascribed to recipient T cells and intrathymic progenitors that had survived conditioning. Hyperexpanded clone frequencies declined over subsequent months; after one year, T-cell counts and TCRbeta diversity were mostly attributed to newly produced T cells.

The receptor comes from a boy in the first two years of life with acute myeloid leukemia, due to receive a stem cell transplant. The starting material was PBMCs, obtained before TCRalphabeta/CD19-depleted stem cell transplant. Here the chain combines TRBV4-3 and TRBJ1-4; TRBD1 lines up with 10 middle nucleotides. The CDR3 is CASSQEWRTGGNEKLFF. The sequenced DNA is TGCGCCAGCAGCCAAGAATGGAGGACAGGGGGAAATGAAAAACTGTTTTTT.